What follows are 5 T cell receptor beta chains derived from one specimen sequenced in a study of human T cells and chemical hapten exposure. A single record per CDR3 protein comes from TCRdb applying MiXCR to the RACE reads. The sample consists of approximately 320,000 distinct CDR3 sequences, 5.5% of them appearing once. The time point was: pre-sensitization, week 0. The treatment was: therapeutic diphenylcyclopropenone sensitization with weekly scalp DPC. Sample: whole blood, taken in connection with sensitization to the hapten diphenylcyclopropenone (DPC). The receptors here all came from a woman under 30 with alopecia areata. Some clones in this sample may be carry-over from other donors' samples.

This clonotype was detected ten times or more. This rearrangement joins TRBV12-3 or TRBV12-4 to TRBJ2-5; D remains ambiguous. This CDR3 is 15 amino acids long. Trimming pared 2 bases from V and 1 base from J, leaving 11 bases between. CDR3 in DNA: TGTGCCAGCAGTTTAAATTTAGGCTTCCAAGAGACCCAGTACTTC. Translation: CASSLNLGFQETQYF.

This CDR3 reads CASSPQITGRVFF. The CDR3 nucleotides read TGTGCCAGCAGCCCGCAGATCACCGGGAGGGTGTTTTTT. The chain uses TRBV6-5 and TRBJ2-2, with 8 bases aligning to TRBD2. V lost 6 bases, J lost 15 bases, and 12 bases stayed unmatched. Germline CDR1 MNHEY, CDR2 SVGAGI. This CDR3 is 13 amino acids long.

The chain couples TRBV6-5 to TRBJ1-4, with 9 bases that match TRBD1. V trimming: 2 bases; J trimming: 6 bases; junction bases outside the gene matches: 7. The CDR3 has 16 amino acids. Germline V gives CDR1 MNHEY, CDR2 SVGAGI. The CDR3 sequence: CASSYGRDREYEKLFF. The CDR3, as DNA: TGTGCCAGCAGTTACGGGAGGGACAGGGAATATGAAAAACTGTTTTTT.

This clonotype was recorded at least ten times. The chain couples TRBV7-2 to TRBJ1-6; possible D gene TRBD1, 5 bases. V was trimmed by 6 bases and J by 6 bases, leaving 15 bases between them. The length of the CDR3 is 15 residues. Germline CDR1 reads SGHTA; CDR2 reads FQGNSA. CDR3 coding DNA: TGTGCCAGCAGACCTACAGGTGCCCCTAATTCACCCCTCCACTTT. Translation gives CASRPTGAPNSPLHF.

This clonotype was counted at least ten times. This chain uses TRBV28 with TRBJ1-1, with 7 bases matching TRBD1. The V segment lost 5 bases and the J segment 10 bases; nucleotides outside the gene matches: 10. Germline V gives CDR1 MDHEN, CDR2 SYDVKM. There are 13 residues in the CDR3. The CDR3 reads CASSASDRVGAFF. The DNA for the CDR3 is TGTGCCAGCAGTGCGAGTGACAGGGTCGGAGCTTTCTTT.